One sample yielded the 32 T cell receptor beta chains listed below, sequenced in a study of T-cell reconstitution after alpha-beta-depleted transplantation in children. Preparation of the TCRbeta library involved a method that used unique molecular identifiers. TCRdb reprocessed the PCR reads via MiXCR and lists one record per CDR3 protein. Of around 78,000 distinct CDR3 sequences listed, 13% to 15% are singletons. The specimen was PBMCs, mostly from graft donor cells, collected 180 days after TCRalphabeta/CD19-depleted stem cell transplant. The receptors were sampled from a male patient aged 2-15 years who had a stem cell transplant for acute lymphoblastic leukemia, so the T cells may come from the graft donor.

In this sample, this clonotype turned up a few times. The J gene is TRBJ2-4, the V gene TRBV20-1; 7 bases agree with TRBD2. The CDR3 spans 14 residues. The germline V gene has CDR1 DFQATT and CDR2 SNEGSKA (reference sequence). The V gene end was trimmed by 5 bases and the J gene end by 4 bases; junction bases not matched to a gene: 8. CDR3 nucleotide sequence: TGCAGTGCTGGGGGGGAAGGGAAAAAAAACATTCAGTACTTC. Protein sequence: CSAGGEGKKNIQYF.

This clonotype turned up a few times. This chain connects TRBV3-1 to TRBJ2-1; possibly TRBD1 or TRBD2 for D (6 bases each). The CDR3 contains 13 residues. Germline assignment: CDR1 LGHDT and CDR2 YNNKEL (reference sequence). V was pared by 2 bases and J by 10 bases, with 12 bases between. DNA for the CDR3: TGTGCCAGCAGCCAAATGGGGGCGGGAGAGCAGTTCTTC. Residues: CASSQMGAGEQFF.

This clonotype was picked up a small number of times. The rearrangement links TRBV6-2 or TRBV6-3 to TRBJ2-2, with D unresolved. CDR1 is MNHEY and CDR2 is SVGEGT in the germline V gene. The CDR3 runs to 15 residues. Deletions cut 5 bases from V and 5 bases from J, with 15 bases between. The CDR3 DNA sequence: TGTGCCAGCAGTCGTAGGGTGGGAAGGACCGGGGAGCTGTTTTTT. This encodes CASSRRVGRTGELFF.

This clonotype was counted many times. This chain connects TRBV7-8 to TRBJ2-7; TRBD1 aligns across 8 bases. CDR1 is SGHVS, CDR2 FQNEAQ, per germline. The CDR3 totals 14 residues. Losses at the gene ends were 2 bases for V and 3 bases for J; bases not matched to a gene: 3. The CDR3 DNA sequence: TGTGCCAGCAGCTTATTGGGGACAGGCTACGAGCAGTACTTC. It yields the protein CASSLLGTGYEQYF.

This clonotype turned up a few times. The chain employs TRBV27 and TRBJ1-1, with D uncertain. In germline, CDR1 is MNHEY, CDR2 SMNVEV (reference sequence). This CDR3 is built from 15 residues. Trimming left V 4 bases short and J 3 bases short, with 15 bases between. The CDR3 DNA follows: TGTGCCAGCAGTTCCCTGACCTTTCCTGACACTGAAGCTTTCTTT. Protein product: CASSSLTFPDTEAFF.

The genes are TRBV27 and TRBJ2-1, with unresolved D. Trimming stripped 5 bases from V and 0 bases from J, with 11 bases between. This CDR3 has 15 amino acids. In germline, CDR1 is MNHEY, CDR2 SMNVEV (reference sequence). CDR3 region: CASSPIPRSYNEQFF. The CDR3 coding sequence is TGTGCCAGCAGTCCAATACCCCGCTCCTACAATGAGCAGTTCTTC.

This clonotype was picked up many times. The CDR3 sequence: CASRSGRSPNEQFF. CDR3 in DNA: TGTGCCAGCAGGAGCGGGAGATCCCCAAATGAGCAGTTCTTC. This chain joins TRBV7-2 and TRBJ2-1, with 8 bases aligning to TRBD2. Trimming removed 6 bases from V and 7 bases from J; junction bases left unmatched: 8. The germline V gene has CDR1 SGHTA and CDR2 FQGNSA. The CDR3 spans 14 residues.

This chain joins TRBV27 and TRBJ2-7; no clear D gene. Trimming pared 1 base from V and 7 bases from J, leaving 8 bases between. The CDR3 sequence is 12 residues long. Germline V CDR1 and CDR2: MNHEY, SMNVEV (reference sequence). In DNA form, the CDR3 reads TGTGCCAGCAGTTTATTCGGTAGGGAGCAGTACTTC. It encodes CASSLFGREQYF.

The table lists this clonotype with a few counts. The V call is TRBV7-9, the J call TRBJ1-1, with TRBD1 matching over 8 bases. Germline CDR1 SEHNR, CDR2 FQNEAQ (reference sequence). This CDR3 has 13 amino acids. The V gene end was trimmed by 5 bases and the J gene end by 9 bases; junction bases not matched to a gene: 8. The CDR3 sequence is CASSPSGGRKAFF. In DNA form, the CDR3 reads TGTGCCAGCAGCCCCTCAGGGGGCCGGAAAGCTTTCTTT. Based on the CDR3 plus reference TRBV7-9 and TRBJ1-1, the full variable domain is DTGVSQNPRHKITKRGQNVTFRCDPISEHNRLYWYRQTLGQGPEFLTYFQNEAQLEKSRLLSDRFSAERPKGSFSTLEIQRTEQGDSAMYLCASSPSGGRKAFFGQGTRLTVV.

V gene TRBV5-5 combines with J gene TRBJ1-2; D is possibly TRBD1 (5 bases). This CDR3 has 13 amino acids. Trimming removed 4 bases at V and 6 bases at J, with 13 bases between. CDR1 SGHKS and CDR2 YYEKEE come from the germline V gene (reference sequence). Here the CDR3 DNA reads TGTGCCAGCAGCCCGGGACTTGGAAATGGCTACACCTTC. It yields the protein CASSPGLGNGYTF.

V usage is TRBV7-2 and J usage is TRBJ1-2; TRBD1 is a possible D gene (5 bases). Trimming shortened V by 2 bases and J by 4 bases, and 11 bases separated the two germline ends. The germline CDR1 and CDR2 sequences are SGHTA and FQGNSA. CDR3 length: 14 residues. CDR3 DNA: TGTGCCAGCAGCTTACTAGGGGCATTCTATGGCTACACCTTC. Protein sequence: CASSLLGAFYGYTF.

This clonotype was picked up a small number of times. The chain recombines TRBV28 with TRBJ2-7; D is perhaps TRBD1 or TRBD2 (5 bases each). The CDR3 covers 14 residues. Germline V lookup: CDR1 MDHEN, CDR2 SYDVKM. The V and J ends lost 5 bases and 2 bases respectively, with 13 bases between them. CDR3 loop: CASSRERGPYEQYF. In DNA form, the CDR3 reads TGTGCCAGCAGTAGGGAGAGGGGTCCCTACGAGCAGTACTTC.

This clonotype has just a few counts. The genes are TRBV5-1 and TRBJ1-5; D possibly corresponds to TRBD1 (6 bases). The CDR3 length is 14 residues. Between the trimmed V and J ends, which lost 0 bases and 7 bases, there was a span of 11 bases. Germline V CDR1 and CDR2: SGHRS, YFSETQ. This CDR3 reads CASSLEGQAQPQHF. The CDR3, as DNA: TGCGCCAGCAGCTTGGAGGGACAAGCCCAGCCCCAGCATTTT.

The chain recombines TRBV11-1 with TRBJ2-5; TRBD1 matches at 7 bases. Unmatched junction bases numbered 11, after V lost 5 bases and J lost 2 bases. Germline values: CDR1 SGHAT, CDR2 FQDESV (reference sequence). The CDR3 covers 16 residues. The CDR3 bases are TGTGCCAGCAGCCCGAGGACAGGAGGACCTCAAGAGACCCAGTACTTC. The encoded protein is CASSPRTGGPQETQYF.

This clonotype occurred many times. The chain has TRBV20-1 and TRBJ2-3; possible D gene TRBD2, 7 bases. Germline V gene sequence: CDR1 DFQATT, CDR2 SNEGSKA (reference sequence). Trimming left V 5 bases short and J 3 bases short, with 15 bases between. The CDR3 loop spans 14 amino acids. The CDR3 reads CSACRGGATDTQYF. The DNA of the CDR3 is TGCAGTGCTTGCCGAGGGGGGGCTACAGATACGCAGTATTTT.

This clonotype has just a few counts. The chain combines TRBV29-1 with TRBJ2-7; D possibly corresponds to TRBD1 (5 bases). V lost 3 bases and J 2 bases, leaving 11 bases between the germline ends. Germline-derived CDR1 and CDR2 are SQVTM and ANQGSEA. The CDR3 is 13 residues long. Written as DNA, the CDR3 is TGCAGCGTTGAGGGGCAAGACCCCTACGAGCAGTACTTC. It is translated as CSVEGQDPYEQYF.

This chain connects TRBV6-1 to TRBJ2-4, with a possible D match to TRBD1 (7 bases). Trimming took 1 base from V and 8 from J, leaving 27 bases between them. CDR3 length: 19 residues. Germline-derived CDR1 and CDR2 are MNHNS and SASEGT. The CDR3 loop is CASSEGYPYRGGGRDIQYF. CDR3 nucleotide sequence: TGTGCCAGCAGTGAAGGATATCCTTACAGGGGAGGTGGTAGGGACATTCAGTACTTC.

The chain links TRBV7-8 to TRBJ2-2; tentative D call: TRBD1 (5 bases). Trimming took off 2 bases at V and 3 bases at J, with 7 bases between the two ends. The germline gives CDR1 SGHVS, CDR2 FQNEAQ. This CDR3 comprises 14 residues. CDR3: CASSLRQHTGELFF. The CDR3 bases are TGTGCCAGCAGCTTACGACAGCACACCGGGGAGCTGTTTTTT.

In this sample, this clonotype turned up a few times. This sequence joins TRBV29-1 and TRBJ2-7; D unresolved. The CDR3 consists of 13 residues. V was cut by 4 bases and J by 0 bases, with 10 bases left in between. Germline CDR1 SQVTM, CDR2 ANQGSEA. This CDR3 is CSVGSPYSYEQYF. The CDR3 DNA reads as TGCAGCGTTGGGAGTCCTTACTCCTACGAGCAGTACTTC.

The genes are TRBV29-1 and TRBJ2-4; D gene ambiguous. The length of the CDR3 is 11 residues. Per the germline V gene, CDR1 is SQVTM and CDR2 is ANQGSEA. V gave up 4 bases and J gave up 2 bases, with 3 bases separating them. The CDR3 is CSVATKNIQYF. The CDR3 DNA sequence: TGCAGCGTTGCTACCAAAAACATTCAGTACTTC. Looking up the rest from reference TRBV29-1 and TRBJ2-4 gives the full variable domain: SAVISQKPSRDICQRGTSLTIQCQVDSQVTMMFWYRQQPGQSLTLIATANQGSEATYESGFVIDKFPISRPNLTFSTLTVSNMSPEDSSIYLCSVATKNIQYFGAGTRLSVL.

This sequence joins TRBV12-3 or TRBV12-4 and TRBJ1-3, with D perhaps TRBD1 (5 bases). Trimming shortened V by 3 bases and J by 2 bases, and 8 bases separated the two germline ends. There are 14 residues in the CDR3. The chain's CDR3 is CASSFGTAGNTIYF. The DNA of the CDR3 is TGTGCCAGCAGTTTCGGGACCGCTGGAAACACCATATATTTT.

The V call is TRBV6-2 or TRBV6-3, the J call TRBJ2-5; no definite D call. Trimming removed 5 bases from V and 5 bases from J, with 15 bases in between. The CDR3 contains 14 residues. CDR1 is MNHEY and CDR2 is SVGEGT in the germline V gene. The CDR3: CASSVGWKRETQYF. CDR3 in DNA: TGTGCCAGCAGTGTAGGGTGGAAGAGGGAGACCCAGTACTTC.

The chain is built from TRBV12-3 or TRBV12-4 and TRBJ1-1; the D is unclear. Trimming cost V 1 base and J 8 bases, with 14 bases left between them. The CDR3 has 14 amino acids. CDR3 amino acids: CASSLEQLDVEAFF. DNA for the CDR3: TGTGCCAGCAGTTTAGAACAGTTAGATGTGGAAGCTTTCTTT.

In this sample, this clonotype turned up a few times. This chain joins TRBV28 and TRBJ1-5; D uncertain. The CDR3 has 16 amino acids. CDR1 MDHEN and CDR2 SYDVKM come from the germline V gene. With 1 base removed from V and 0 bases from J, the gap between germline ends came to 10 bases. CDR3 amino acids: CASSLLSRFSNQPQHF. Written as DNA, the CDR3 is TGTGCCAGCAGTTTATTGTCCAGGTTTAGCAATCAGCCCCAGCATTTT.

In this sample, this clonotype turned up a few times. The chain is built from TRBV20-1 and TRBJ1-2; possibly TRBD1 for D (5 bases). The length of the CDR3 is 17 residues. The germline CDR1 and CDR2 sequences are DFQATT and SNEGSKA (reference sequence). V was trimmed by 2 bases and J by 5 bases, leaving 24 bases between them. CDR3 protein: CSARIPPDIRTLYGYTF. The CDR3 DNA reads TGCAGTGCTAGAATCCCCCCGGACATCCGGACCCTTTATGGCTACACCTTC.

This clonotype has more than one count but fewer than ten. For the CDR3, the DNA is TGTGCCAGCAGCTTGTGGAGGAATACGCAGTATTTT. Its translation is CASSLWRNTQYF. This chain links TRBV5-5 with TRBJ2-3; tentative D call: TRBD2 (5 bases). Per germline, CDR1 SGHKS and CDR2 YYEKEE (reference sequence). Trimming took 1 base from V and 7 from J, leaving 7 bases between them. The CDR3 spans 12 residues.

In this sample, this clonotype turned up a few times. The CDR3 here is CASTLAGGYNEQFF. The CDR3 DNA is TGTGCCAGCACTCTAGCGGGGGGCTACAATGAGCAGTTCTTC. This sequence joins TRBV5-4 and TRBJ2-1, with TRBD2 identical over 11 bases. With 6 bases clipped from V and 3 bases from J, the junction kept 2 bases outside the gene matches. Germline V gene lookup returns CDR1 SGHNT and CDR2 YYREEE (reference sequence). The CDR3 covers 14 residues. The complete variable domain, with remaining parts taken from reference TRBV5-4 and TRBJ2-1, reads ETGVTQSPTHLIKTRGQQVTLRCSSQSGHNTVSWYQQALGQGPQFIFQYYREEENGRGNFPPRFSGLQFPNYSSELNVNALELDDSALYLCASTLAGGYNEQFFGPGTRLTVL.

This clonotype was counted between two and nine times. The chain couples TRBV20-1 to TRBJ1-4; the D is unclear. The CDR3 has 10 amino acids. The V and J ends lost 2 bases and 8 bases respectively, with 3 bases between them. Germline V gene data show CDR1 as DFQATT and CDR2 as SNEGSKA (reference sequence). For the CDR3, the DNA is TGCAGTGCTAGACTAGAAAAACTGTTTTTT. It translates to CSARLEKLFF.

This clonotype was observed a handful of times. V usage is TRBV7-9 and J usage is TRBJ2-7, with D possibly being TRBD1 (7 bases). Germline V gives CDR1 SEHNR, CDR2 FQNEAQ (reference sequence). The CDR3 is 14 residues long. The V and J ends lost 7 bases and 3 bases respectively, with 16 bases between them. In nucleotides, the CDR3 is TGTGCCAGCAACCGGAGGGACAGAAGCTACGAGCAGTACTTC. Protein: CASNRRDRSYEQYF.

This clonotype was seen more than once but under ten times. The chain recombines TRBV5-1 with TRBJ1-4; D may be TRBD1 (5 bases). This CDR3 is built from 15 residues. Germline V CDR1 and CDR2: SGHRS, YFSETQ. V was shortened by 7 bases and J by 5 bases, with 18 bases between the two germline ends. DNA for the CDR3: TGCGCCAGCTCCCTCGTGGGGGGGGTGAATGAAAAACTGTTTTTT. Protein: CASSLVGGVNEKLFF.

The chain uses TRBV7-8 and TRBJ2-3; D is possibly TRBD1 or TRBD2 (6 bases each). This CDR3 has 17 amino acids. The V and J ends lost 1 base and 2 bases respectively, with 16 bases between them. The germline V gene has CDR1 SGHVS and CDR2 FQNEAQ. The CDR3 nucleotides are TGTGCCAGCAGCTTAGGAAGGAGGGACACCTTCACAGATACGCAGTATTTT. Translating it yields CASSLGRRDTFTDTQYF.

This clonotype was counted between two and nine times. The chain recombines TRBV19 with TRBJ2-5; TRBD2 matches 9 bases. The length of the CDR3 is 15 residues. After removal of 1 base from V and 8 bases from J, the junction contained 8 bases not matched to a gene. Germline lookup yields CDR1 LNHDA and CDR2 SQIVND (reference sequence). CDR3 sequence (DNA): TGTGCCAGTAGTATAGGCGGGAGGGCCAGAGTTACCCAGTACTTC. Translated, it gives CASSIGGRARVTQYF.